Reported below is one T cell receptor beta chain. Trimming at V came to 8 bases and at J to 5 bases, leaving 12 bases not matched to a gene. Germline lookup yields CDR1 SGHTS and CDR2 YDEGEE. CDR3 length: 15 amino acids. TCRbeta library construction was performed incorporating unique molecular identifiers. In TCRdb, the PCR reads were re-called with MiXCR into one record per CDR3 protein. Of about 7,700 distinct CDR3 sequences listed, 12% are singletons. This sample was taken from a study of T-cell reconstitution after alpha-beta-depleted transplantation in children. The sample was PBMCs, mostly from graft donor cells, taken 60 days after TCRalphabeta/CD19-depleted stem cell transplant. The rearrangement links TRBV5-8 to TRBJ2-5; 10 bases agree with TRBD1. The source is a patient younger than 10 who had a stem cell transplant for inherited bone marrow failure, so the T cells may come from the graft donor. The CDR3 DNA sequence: TGTGCCAGGAGACCCAGGACAGGGGGTCGGGAGACCCAGTACTTC. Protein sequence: CARRPRTGGRETQYF.